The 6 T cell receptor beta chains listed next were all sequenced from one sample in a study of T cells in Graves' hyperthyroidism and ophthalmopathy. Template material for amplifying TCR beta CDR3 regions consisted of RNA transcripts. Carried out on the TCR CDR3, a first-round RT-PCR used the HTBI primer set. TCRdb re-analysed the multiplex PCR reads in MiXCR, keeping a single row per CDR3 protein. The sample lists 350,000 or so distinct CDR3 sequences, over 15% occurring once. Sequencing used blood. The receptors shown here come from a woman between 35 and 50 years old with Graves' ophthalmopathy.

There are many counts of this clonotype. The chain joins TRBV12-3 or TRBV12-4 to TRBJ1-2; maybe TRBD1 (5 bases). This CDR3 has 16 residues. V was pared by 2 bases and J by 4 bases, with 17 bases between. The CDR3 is CASSLYLHGGPYGYTF. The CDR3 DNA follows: TGTGCCAGCAGTTTATACCTCCACGGGGGTCCCTATGGCTACACCTTC.

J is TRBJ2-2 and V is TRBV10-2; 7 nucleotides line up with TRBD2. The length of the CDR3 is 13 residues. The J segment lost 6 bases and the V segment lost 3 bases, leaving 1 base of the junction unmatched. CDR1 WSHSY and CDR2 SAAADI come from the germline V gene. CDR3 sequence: CASSDRGAGELFF. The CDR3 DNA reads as TGCGCCAGCAGTGATCGGGGGGCCGGGGAGCTGTTTTTT.

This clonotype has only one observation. The CDR3 DNA reads as TGCAGTGCTACCCCCGGCAGTTTTAGCTCCTACGAGCAGTACTTC. This sequence encodes CSATPGSFSSYEQYF. The V call is TRBV20-1, the J call TRBJ2-7; D gene ambiguous. The V end was cut by 4 bases, the J end by 0 bases, with 16 bases between. This CDR3 is 15 amino acids long. The germline V gene encodes CDR1 DFQATT and CDR2 SNEGSKA (reference sequence).

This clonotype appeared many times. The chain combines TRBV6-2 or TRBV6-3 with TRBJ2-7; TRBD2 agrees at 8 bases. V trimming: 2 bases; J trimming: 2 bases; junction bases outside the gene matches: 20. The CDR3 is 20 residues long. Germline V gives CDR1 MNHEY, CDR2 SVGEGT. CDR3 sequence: CASSYHYSRGLGSLPYEQYF. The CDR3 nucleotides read TGTGCCAGCAGTTACCATTACAGTCGGGGACTAGGAAGTCTTCCCTACGAGCAGTACTTC.

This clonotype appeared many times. The CDR3 nucleotides read TGTGCCAGCAGCTCTACTAGGGGGGTGGGAAGCAATCAGCCCCAGCATTTT. Protein: CASSSTRGVGSNQPQHF. The genes are TRBV7-8 and TRBJ1-5, with a possible D match to TRBD1 (6 bases). V shed 4 bases and J shed 1 base, with 17 bases lying between them. CDR3 size: 17 residues. The germline V gene encodes CDR1 SGHVS and CDR2 FQNEAQ.

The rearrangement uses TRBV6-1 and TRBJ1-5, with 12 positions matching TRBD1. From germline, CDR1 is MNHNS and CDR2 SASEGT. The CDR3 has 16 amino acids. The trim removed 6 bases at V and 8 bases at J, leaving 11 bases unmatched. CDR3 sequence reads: CASRWGGQGAGEPQHF. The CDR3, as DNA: TGTGCCAGCAGGTGGGGGGGACAGGGGGCAGGTGAGCCCCAGCATTTT.